The 32 T cell receptor beta chains below were found in one sample sequenced in a study of blood T cell repertoires in COVID-19. Libraries were prepared by immunoSEQ multiplex PCR; TCRdb keeps only in-frame clonotypes and omits some of them. The sample consists of 150,000 to 200,000 clones, 75% to 90% of them appearing once. The sequenced material came from peripheral blood. The source is an older woman with COVID-19, enrolled during active disease.

This clone was recorded only once. In nucleotides, the CDR3 is TGTGCCAGCGGATGGGACAGGGGCAATCAGCCCCAGCATTTT. Translation: CASGWDRGNQPQHF. This rearrangement joins TRBV6-6 to TRBJ1-5; 9 bases align to TRBD1. Trimming took 8 bases from V and 2 from J; bases not matched to a gene: 4. CDR3 length: 14 amino acids. Germline V lookup: CDR1 MNHNY, CDR2 SVGAGI (reference sequence).

This clone has only a few counts. The J gene is TRBJ2-7, the V gene TRBV21-1; the table's TRBD1 call for D was not verified on the DNA. TRBV21-1 corresponds to a pseudogene. This CDR3 is 15 amino acids long. CDR3 region: CASSKGTGSVFEQYF. The CDR3 DNA reads as TGTGCCAGCAGCAAGGGGACAGGGTCGGTCTTCGAGCAGTACTTC.

This clone came up a few times. The chain recombines TRBV5-1 with TRBJ1-5; TRBD1 matches 7 bases. V shed 0 bases, J shed 7 bases, and the junction held 4 bases outside the gene matches. This CDR3 is 14 amino acids long. Germline values: CDR1 SGHRS, CDR2 YFSETQ. CDR3 bases: TGCGCCAGCAGCTTGGGACAGGGCCAACAGCCCCAGCATTTT. This sequence encodes CASSLGQGQQPQHF. Using reference TRBV5-1 and TRBJ1-5 for the parts outside the CDR3, the full variable domain is KAGVTQTPRYLIKTRGQQVTLSCSPISGHRSVSWYQQTPGQGLQFLFEYFSETQRNKGNFPGRFSGRQFSNSRSEMNVSTLELGDSALYLCASSLGQGQQPQHFGDGTRLSIL.

This rearrangement joins TRBV6-5 to TRBJ2-4; D not resolved. Germline V gene data show CDR1 as MNHEY and CDR2 as SVGAGI. The length of the CDR3 is 16 residues. Trimming left V 0 bases short and J 0 bases short, with 9 bases between. CDR3 protein: CASSYSYTVAKNIQYF. The CDR3 DNA reads TGTGCCAGCAGTTACTCGTATACAGTAGCCAAAAACATTCAGTACTTC.

The V call is TRBV27, the J call TRBJ1-3; possible D gene TRBD1, 6 bases. The V end lost 6 bases, the J end lost 4 bases, and 13 bases lay between the germline ends. The CDR3 is made up of 14 amino acids. The germline gives CDR1 MNHEY, CDR2 SMNVEV (reference sequence). CDR3 loop: CASRLTGTGNTIYF. For the CDR3, the DNA is TGTGCCAGCAGACTCACAGGGACCGGAAACACCATATATTTT.

The chain joins TRBV9 to TRBJ1-3; D might be TRBD1 (6 bases). The germline V gene has CDR1 SGDLS and CDR2 YYNGEE. CDR3 length equals 14 residues. V was clipped by 4 bases and J by 4 bases, with 12 bases between them. The CDR3 coding sequence is TGTGCCAGCAGCCGACAGGTGTCCGGAAACACCATATATTTT. This encodes CASSRQVSGNTIYF.

In its sample, this clone was seen once. Other nucleotide sequences from this sample produce the same CDR3. This rearrangement joins TRBV18 to TRBJ1-5, with TRBD1 matching 9 bases. The germline V gene has CDR1 KGHSH and CDR2 LQKENI. This CDR3 spans 14 amino acids. V lost 3 bases and J lost 4; bases outside the gene matches: 1. The CDR3 loop is CASSPGQGNQPQHF. The CDR3 DNA reads TGTGCCAGCTCACCGGGACAGGGTAATCAGCCCCAGCATTTT.

This chain joins TRBV7-9 and TRBJ2-7; TRBD1 matches at 9 bases. Trimming took 3 bases from V and 2 from J; bases not matched to a gene: 11. Germline V gene sequence: CDR1 SEHNR, CDR2 FQNEAQ (reference sequence). CDR3 length equals 17 residues. This chain's CDR3 is CASSFLPGTGKTYEQYF. The CDR3 DNA follows: TGTGCCAGCAGCTTCTTACCCGGGACAGGGAAGACCTACGAGCAGTACTTC.

This clone was observed a single time. This sequence joins TRBV5-4 and TRBJ2-5, with 7 bases fitting TRBD2. The CDR3 sequence is 14 residues long. V lost 0 bases, J lost 5 bases, and 4 bases stayed unmatched. Looked up from germline, CDR1 is SGHNT and CDR2 is YYREEE (reference sequence). This CDR3 is CASSLGAGAETQYF. Here the CDR3 DNA reads TGTGCCAGCAGCTTGGGTGCGGGAGCCGAGACCCAGTACTTC.

The genes are TRBV7-9 and TRBJ1-4; 8 nucleotides agree with TRBD1. The CDR3 has 13 amino acids. CDR1 and CDR2 (germline): SEHNR, FQNEAQ (reference sequence). Trimming cost V 2 bases and J 10 bases; bases outside gene matches: 3. CDR3 coding DNA: TGTGCCAGCAGCTTACAGGGGGCGGGAAAACTGTTTTTT. Protein sequence: CASSLQGAGKLFF.

This clone was picked up one time. The chain combines TRBV25-1 with TRBJ2-1, with 8 nucleotides matching TRBD1. Per germline, CDR1 MGHDK and CDR2 SYGVNS. J gave up 5 bases and V 4 bases, and 7 bases lay outside the gene matches. The CDR3 is 15 amino acids. The CDR3 DNA follows: TGTGCCAGCAGTGTGGACAGGGCTCGGGACAATGAGCAGTTCTTC. Translating gives CASSVDRARDNEQFF. Based on the CDR3 plus reference TRBV25-1 and TRBJ2-1, the full variable domain is EADIYQTPRYLVIGTGKKITLECSQTMGHDKMYWYQQDPGMELHLIHYSYGVNSTEKGDLSSESTVSRIRTEHFPLTLESARPSHTSQYLCASSVDRARDNEQFFGPGTRLTVL.

The chain carries TRBV28 and TRBJ2-7; D uncertain. Germline assignment: CDR1 MDHEN and CDR2 SYDVKM. This CDR3 has 15 amino acids. The V and J ends lost 4 bases and 2 bases respectively, with 15 bases between them. The CDR3 region has the DNA TGTGCCAGCAGTTCCTTTCAGGTCAACGCCTACGAGCAGTACTTC. Protein sequence: CASSSFQVNAYEQYF. Filled out from reference TRBV28 and TRBJ2-7, the complete variable domain reads DVKVTQSSRYLVKRTGEKVFLECVQDMDHENMFWYRQDPGLGLRLIYFSYDVKMKEKGDIPEGYSVSREKKERFSLILESASTNQTSMYLCASSSFQVNAYEQYFGPGTRLTVT.

The rearrangement links TRBV7-8 to TRBJ2-7; TRBD1 matches 7 bases. Germline V lookup: CDR1 SGHVS, CDR2 FQNEAQ. The CDR3 consists of 13 residues. V lost 2 bases to trimming and J lost 2 bases; unmatched junction nucleotides: 0. This chain's CDR3 is CASSLTGAYEQYF. CDR3 coding DNA: TGTGCCAGCAGCTTAACAGGGGCCTACGAGCAGTACTTC.

The chain combines TRBV7-2 with TRBJ1-1; no reliable D call. The V gene lost 1 base and the J gene lost 5 bases, with 8 bases spanning the gap. The CDR3 is 13 residues long. From germline, CDR1 is SGHTA and CDR2 FQGNSA. The CDR3 DNA is TGTGCCAGCAGCTTAGATAGGGAGACTGAAGCTTTCTTT. This sequence encodes CASSLDRETEAFF.

The J gene is TRBJ1-1, the V gene TRBV10-3; D is uncertain. The CDR3 spans 12 residues. The V end lost 1 base, the J end lost 4 bases, and 4 bases lay between the germline ends. CDR1 is ENHRY and CDR2 is SYGVKD in the germline V gene. CDR3 sequence: CAISEFSTEAFF. Here the CDR3 DNA reads TGTGCCATCAGTGAGTTTAGCACTGAAGCTTTCTTT.

This chain joins TRBV7-2 and TRBJ1-2, with 9 bases that match TRBD1. V shed 4 bases and J 7 bases; nucleotides not matched to a gene: 4. The CDR3 length is 13 residues. In germline, CDR1 is SGHTA, CDR2 FQGNSA. This CDR3 is CASSWDRVSGYTF. CDR3 DNA: TGTGCCAGCAGCTGGGACAGGGTGTCTGGCTACACCTTC.

This clone has a count of ten or more. The rearrangement uses TRBV16 and TRBJ1-1; unclear D gene. This CDR3 has 14 amino acids. The germline V gene encodes CDR1 KGHSY and CDR2 FQNENV. V shed 3 bases and J shed 1 base, with 9 bases lying between them. The CDR3 protein is CASSQRPENTEAFF. For the CDR3, the DNA is TGTGCCAGCAGCCAGCGGCCGGAGAACACTGAAGCTTTCTTT. The full variable domain, in which reference TRBV16 and TRBJ1-1 provide the parts outside the CDR3, is GEEVAQTPKHLVRGEGQKAKLYCAPIKGHSYVFWYQQVLKNEFKFLISFQNENVFDETGMPKERFSAKCLPNSPCSLEIQATKLEDSAVYFCASSQRPENTEAFFGQGTRLTVV.

The chain carries TRBV11-3 and TRBJ2-2; D is perhaps TRBD1 (5 bases). V was pared by 5 bases and J by 6 bases, with 16 bases between. The CDR3 contains 15 residues. CDR1 and CDR2 (germline): SGHNT, YENEEA. CDR3 residues: CASSPRQGRPGELFF. CDR3 in DNA: TGTGCCAGCAGCCCCCGTCAGGGCAGGCCCGGGGAGCTGTTTTTT.

The chain links TRBV5-1 to TRBJ2-7; tentatively, D is TRBD1 (6 bases). Germline-derived CDR1 and CDR2 are SGHRS and YFSETQ. V dropped 0 bases and J dropped 3 bases, with 10 bases sitting between them. The CDR3 sequence is 14 residues long. This CDR3 reads CASSLEQGNYEQYF. CDR3 DNA sequence: TGCGCCAGCAGCTTGGAACAGGGCAACTACGAGCAGTACTTC.

The chain uses TRBV2 and TRBJ2-3; D ambiguous. Germline V gene sequence: CDR1 SNHLY, CDR2 FYNNEI. The CDR3 is 17 residues long. Trimming stripped 3 bases from V and 6 bases from J, with 22 bases between. The CDR3 sequence: CASSDVGVSGVLDTQYF. The CDR3, as DNA: TGTGCCAGCAGTGACGTCGGAGTCTCCGGCGTTCTGGATACGCAGTATTTT.

The chain couples TRBV18 to TRBJ1-6; tentatively, D is TRBD1 (5 bases). V lost 2 bases and J 5 bases, leaving 10 bases between the germline ends. CDR1 KGHSH and CDR2 LQKENI come from the germline V gene. The CDR3 contains 15 residues. CDR3 nucleotide sequence: TGTGCCAGCTCACCAAAAGGGGCGCATAATTCACCCCTCCACTTT. Protein sequence: CASSPKGAHNSPLHF. The variable domain in full, with the rest retrieved from reference TRBV18 and TRBJ1-6, is NAGVMQNPRHLVRRRGQEARLRCSPMKGHSHVYWYRQLPEEGLKFMVYLQKENIIDESGMPKERFSAEFPKEGPSILRIQQVVRGDSAAYFCASSPKGAHNSPLHFGNGTRLTVT.

This clone was seen just once. The CDR3 spells CASSQDLGQGNQPQHF. CDR3 bases: TGCGCCAGCAGCCAAGACTTGGGACAGGGCAATCAGCCCCAGCATTTT. The chain uses TRBV4-3 and TRBJ1-5; 8 bases are shared with TRBD1. Germline V gene data show CDR1 as LGHNA and CDR2 as YSLEER. V was pared by 0 bases and J by 2 bases, with 3 bases of the junction left unmatched. This CDR3 has 16 residues.

The gene calls are TRBV7-8 and TRBJ2-2; TRBD2 aligns across 7 bases. The V gene end was trimmed by 8 bases and the J gene end by 1 base; junction bases not matched to a gene: 19. CDR3 length: 19 residues. Germline values: CDR1 SGHVS, CDR2 FQNEAQ. CDR3 DNA: TGTGCCAGCTCCGACCGGGGAGGGCGGGCTCAAGGGAACACCGGGGAGCTGTTTTTT. Protein sequence: CASSDRGGRAQGNTGELFF.

The gene calls are TRBV7-9 and TRBJ2-7, with 9 bases aligning to TRBD1. CDR3 length: 13 residues. Germline values: CDR1 SEHNR, CDR2 FQNEAQ (reference sequence). The junction had 3 bases not matched to a gene; V was cut back by 1 base and J by 8 bases. The CDR3 region is CASSLGGQGKQYF. The CDR3 DNA is TGTGCCAGCAGCTTAGGGGGACAGGGTAAGCAGTACTTC.

The chain employs TRBV2 and TRBJ1-2; no clear D. The germline V and J ends were trimmed by 5 bases and 5 bases, with 6 bases remaining between them. The V gene's germline CDR1 is SNHLY and CDR2 FYNNEI. The CDR3 sequence is 11 residues long. CDR3 amino acids: CASSRVYGYTF. Written as DNA, the CDR3 is TGTGCCAGCAGTCGGGTTTATGGCTACACCTTC.

The chain carries TRBV6-1 and TRBJ1-2; 9 nucleotides agree with TRBD1. The J segment lost 3 bases and the V segment lost 3 bases, leaving 8 bases of the junction unmatched. The CDR3 runs 16 residues. The germline CDR1 and CDR2 sequences are MNHNS and SASEGT. The CDR3 sequence is CASSDLRDRGYYGYTF. As DNA, the CDR3 is TGTGCCAGCAGTGACCTCCGCGACAGGGGGTACTATGGCTACACCTTC.

This clone showed up just a few times. CDR3 DNA: TGTGCCAGCAGTGAAAGCGGGGTGACCTACGAGCAGTACTTC. This sequence encodes CASSESGVTYEQYF. The V gene is TRBV2, the J gene TRBJ2-7; 7 bases line up with TRBD2. Germline V gives CDR1 SNHLY, CDR2 FYNNEI. This CDR3 has 14 residues. The ends lost 2 bases at V and 2 bases at J; junction bases unmatched: 3.

The V and J genes are TRBV19 and TRBJ2-1; 10 bases align to TRBD2. Germline V CDR1 and CDR2: LNHDA, SQIVND (reference sequence). The junction had 11 bases not matched to a gene; V was cut back by 3 bases and J by 9 bases. This CDR3 is 16 amino acids long. The CDR3 DNA is TGTGCCAGTAGTATTTATCTAGCGGGAGCCGGCAGTGAGCAGTTCTTC. It specifies CASSIYLAGAGSEQFF.

V gene TRBV5-1 combines with J gene TRBJ1-6; maybe TRBD1 (6 bases). The CDR3 runs 18 residues. Germline CDR1 reads SGHRS; CDR2 reads YFSETQ. V gave up 2 bases and J gave up 4 bases, with 19 bases separating them. The CDR3, as DNA: TGCGCCAGCAGCTTTGAGACTGGCAGGGGACGGTATAATTCACCCCTCCACTTT. Residues: CASSFETGRGRYNSPLHF.

CDR3 sequence (DNA): TGCGCCAGCAGCCCACGGACAGGGGGATCCTACGAGCAGTACTTC. Protein: CASSPRTGGSYEQYF. The chain couples TRBV5-1 to TRBJ2-7; 10 nucleotides match TRBD1. The CDR3 runs 15 residues. The V segment lost 4 bases and the J segment 1 base; nucleotides outside the gene matches: 5. Germline lookup yields CDR1 SGHRS and CDR2 YFSETQ.

CDR3 DNA sequence: TGCAGCGTTGCGGGAGACCGGAACGAGCAGTACTTC. Amino acids: CSVAGDRNEQYF. The V gene is TRBV29-1, the J gene TRBJ2-7; possible D gene TRBD2, 6 bases. The germline V gene encodes CDR1 SQVTM and CDR2 ANQGSEA. The CDR3 is 12 amino acids. Trimming pared 4 bases from V and 5 bases from J, leaving 12 bases between.

This chain joins TRBV27 and TRBJ2-7; 9 bases are shared with TRBD2. Trimming took 5 bases from V and 4 from J; bases not matched to a gene: 15. The CDR3 has 17 residues. Germline V CDR1 and CDR2: MNHEY, SMNVEV (reference sequence). The CDR3 loop is CASSPLPRLAGKYEQYF. The DNA of the CDR3 is TGTGCCAGCAGTCCCCTTCCCCGGCTAGCGGGAAAATACGAGCAGTACTTC.